The sequence of this T cell receptor beta chain was determined in a study of cytomegalovirus exposure and HLA in healthy donors. The PCR made use of 60 Vbeta and 13 Jbeta primers. Profiled with immunoSEQ multiplex PCR; TCRdb holds only in-frame clones, not every one. The sample lists about 98,000 clones; approximately 79% were seen once. The CDR3 runs to 15 residues. CDR1 is SQVTM, CDR2 ANQGSEA, per germline. V shed 5 bases and J shed 0 bases, with 16 bases lying between them. Specimen: PBMCs. V gene TRBV29-1 combines with J gene TRBJ1-1; D call uncertain. The source is a male donor in good health and CMV-seronegative. In DNA, the CDR3 is TGCAGCGTTTTCTCCGCAGTAAACCTGAACACTGAAGCTTTCTTT. This gives the protein CSVFSAVNLNTEAFF.